The rows below give T cell receptor beta chains drawn from one sample of a study of blood T cell repertoires in COVID-19. Repertoires were generated with immunoSEQ multiplex PCR, while TCRdb's copy carries only in-frame clones and drops some. The sample yields more than 95,000 clones, approximately 80% seen once. Sequencing was carried out using peripheral blood. These receptor sequences come from a woman aged 50 to 60 with acute or convalescent COVID-19. Each CDR3 is given with its conserved first and last residue. D genes are given only for firm matches. The size field is filled for only some rows; it gives once, few, many or a size class.

D gene: .
J gene: TRBJ1-4
clone size: .
V gene: TRBV5-1
CDR3 protein: CASSLSGVYEKLFF
CDR3 DNA: TGCGCCAGCAGCTTGTCAGGGGTCTACGAAAAACTGTTTTTT

D gene: TRBD1
J gene: TRBJ1-1
clone size: .
V gene: TRBV5-4
CDR3 protein: CASSLGTGVMNTEAFF
CDR3 DNA: TGTGCCAGCAGCTTGGGGACAGGAGTTATGAACACTGAAGCTTTCTTT

D gene: TRBD1
J gene: TRBJ2-2
clone size: .
V gene: TRBV6-5
CDR3 protein: CASGAGTGFIGELFF
CDR3 DNA: TGTGCCAGTGGGGCCGGGACAGGGTTCATCGGGGAGCTGTTTTTT

D gene: .
J gene: TRBJ2-7
clone size: .
V gene: TRBV10-1
CDR3 protein: CASSESPIGQAEQYF
CDR3 DNA: TGCGCCAGCAGTGAGTCGCCTATTGGGCAAGCCGAGCAGTACTTC

D gene: TRBD1
J gene: TRBJ1-4
clone size: .
V gene: TRBV5-1
CDR3 protein: CASSLAGTGVEKLFF
CDR3 DNA: TGCGCCAGCAGCTTAGCCGGGACAGGGGTTGAAAAACTGTTTTTT

D gene: .
J gene: TRBJ2-3
clone size: .
V gene: TRBV18
CDR3 protein: CASSPTRGTDTQYF
CDR3 DNA: TGTGCCAGCTCACCCACGAGGGGCACAGATACGCAGTATTTT

D gene: .
J gene: TRBJ2-5
clone size: .
V gene: TRBV25-1
CDR3 protein: CASSPQYQETQYF
CDR3 DNA: TGTGCCAGCAGCCCCCAGTACCAAGAGACCCAGTACTTC

D gene: .
J gene: TRBJ2-1
clone size: .
V gene: TRBV6-2/TRBV6-3
CDR3 protein: CASSLRANAPNEQFF
CDR3 DNA: TGTGCCAGCAGTTTGAGGGCCAACGCCCCCAATGAGCAGTTCTTC

D gene: TRBD2
J gene: TRBJ2-1
clone size: few
V gene: TRBV7-3
CDR3 protein: CASSPIAGGSYNEQFF
CDR3 DNA: TGTGCCAGCAGCCCGATAGCGGGGGGCTCCTACAATGAGCAGTTCTTC

D gene: TRBD1
J gene: TRBJ2-5
clone size: once
V gene: TRBV27
CDR3 protein: CASSSRDRGKSQETQYF
CDR3 DNA: TGTGCCAGCAGTTCCCGGGACAGGGGGAAGAGCCAAGAGACCCAGTACTTC

D gene: TRBD2
J gene: TRBJ2-3
clone size: .
V gene: TRBV27
CDR3 protein: CATRGRGATDTQYF
CDR3 DNA: TGTGCCACCCGAGGGCGGGGGGCCACAGATACGCAGTATTTT

D gene: .
J gene: TRBJ2-7
clone size: once
V gene: TRBV11-2
CDR3 protein: CASSPQTYEQYF
CDR3 DNA: TGTGCCAGCAGCCCTCAGACCTACGAGCAGTACTTC

D gene: TRBD2
J gene: TRBJ2-1
clone size: .
V gene: TRBV9
CDR3 protein: CASSVGPGLAEVNEQFF
CDR3 DNA: TGTGCCAGCAGCGTAGGTCCAGGACTAGCGGAAGTCAATGAGCAGTTCTTC

D gene: .
J gene: TRBJ2-7
clone size: .
V gene: TRBV5-1
CDR3 protein: CASSLRQGPFYEQYF
CDR3 DNA: TGCGCCAGCAGCTTGCGGCAGGGCCCCTTCTACGAGCAGTACTTC

D gene: TRBD1
J gene: TRBJ1-2
clone size: .
V gene: TRBV27
CDR3 protein: CASSLSDRDSTQYYGYTF
CDR3 DNA: TGTGCCAGCAGTTTATCGGACAGGGATAGCACTCAATACTATGGCTACACCTTC

D gene: .
J gene: TRBJ2-5
clone size: .
V gene: TRBV6-1
CDR3 protein: CASSEAGVGTQYF
CDR3 DNA: TGTGCCAGCTCAGAGGCAGGGGTTGGGACCCAGTACTTC

D gene: .
J gene: TRBJ1-1
clone size: .
V gene: TRBV6-5
CDR3 protein: CASSYSEGSAFF
CDR3 DNA: TGTGCCAGCAGTTACTCGGAGGGGTCCGCTTTCTTT

D gene: TRBD2
J gene: TRBJ2-1
clone size: once
V gene: TRBV7-9
CDR3 protein: CASSLGVAGGRYNEQFF
CDR3 DNA: TGTGCCAGCAGCTTAGGGGTAGCGGGGGGCCGTTACAATGAGCAGTTCTTC

D gene: TRBD2
J gene: TRBJ2-3
clone size: .
V gene: TRBV7-8
CDR3 protein: CASSLDTGRTDTQYF
CDR3 DNA: TGTGCCAGCAGCTTAGATACCGGGAGGACCGATACGCAGTATTTT

D gene: TRBD2
J gene: TRBJ2-5
clone size: .
V gene: TRBV5-5
CDR3 protein: CASSPWTSAGQETQYF
CDR3 DNA: TGTGCCAGCAGCCCGTGGACTAGCGCAGGACAAGAGACCCAGTACTTC

D gene: .
J gene: TRBJ2-3
clone size: .
V gene: TRBV27
CDR3 protein: CASSLGRKGDTQYF
CDR3 DNA: TGTGCCAGCAGTTTAGGGAGAAAGGGAGATACGCAGTATTTT

D gene: .
J gene: TRBJ1-2
clone size: .
V gene: TRBV28
CDR3 protein: CASSFFWSGSIYGYTF
CDR3 DNA: TGTGCCAGCAGTTTCTTCTGGTCCGGGTCCATCTATGGCTACACCTTC

D gene: .
J gene: TRBJ2-3
clone size: .
V gene: TRBV24-1
CDR3 protein: CATSVQGDTQYF
CDR3 DNA: TGTGCCACCAGTGTACAGGGAGATACGCAGTATTTT

D gene: .
J gene: TRBJ1-6
clone size: .
V gene: TRBV2
CDR3 protein: CASRADGGGGSPLHF
CDR3 DNA: TGTGCCAGCAGGGCCGATGGGGGGGGTGGTTCACCCCTCCACTTT

D gene: .
J gene: TRBJ1-2
clone size: once
V gene: TRBV5-1
CDR3 protein: CASRPLLSNYGYTF
CDR3 DNA: TGCGCCAGCAGACCACTGCTCTCTAACTATGGCTACACCTTC

D gene: .
J gene: TRBJ1-2
clone size: few
V gene: TRBV3-1/TRBV3-2
CDR3 protein: CASSQGRGLHYGYTF
CDR3 DNA: TGTGCCAGCAGCCAGGGCAGGGGATTACATTATGGCTACACCTTC

D gene: .
J gene: TRBJ1-1
clone size: .
V gene: TRBV9
CDR3 protein: CASSGGTTGGRGTEAFF
CDR3 DNA: TGTGCCAGCAGCGGAGGGACGACGGGGGGACGGGGCACTGAAGCTTTCTTT

D gene: TRBD1
J gene: TRBJ1-1
clone size: .
V gene: TRBV7-9
CDR3 protein: CASSLTGGAKAEAFF
CDR3 DNA: TGTGCCAGCAGCTTAACAGGGGGCGCGAAGGCTGAAGCTTTCTTT

D gene: .
J gene: TRBJ2-3
clone size: .
V gene: TRBV6-2/TRBV6-3
CDR3 protein: CASSKRRPMEQTDTQYF
CDR3 DNA: TGTGCCAGCAGCAAACGAAGGCCCATGGAACAGACAGATACGCAGTATTTT

D gene: TRBD1
J gene: TRBJ2-1
clone size: .
V gene: TRBV5-1
CDR3 protein: CASSLEGGPYNEQFF
CDR3 DNA: TGCGCCAGCAGCTTGGAAGGGGGCCCCTACAATGAGCAGTTCTTC

D gene: .
J gene: TRBJ2-3
clone size: few
V gene: TRBV9
CDR3 protein: CASSPMTRRTDTQYF
CDR3 DNA: TGTGCCAGCAGCCCGATGACTAGGAGAACAGATACGCAGTATTTT

D gene: .
J gene: TRBJ2-5
clone size: .
V gene: TRBV9
CDR3 protein: CASSVSPGVGETQYF
CDR3 DNA: TGTGCCAGCAGCGTATCACCGGGGGTGGGAGAGACCCAGTACTTC

D gene: .
J gene: TRBJ1-5
clone size: .
V gene: TRBV19
CDR3 protein: CASSTREGPNQPQHF
CDR3 DNA: TGTGCCAGTAGCACCAGGGAAGGGCCCAATCAGCCCCAGCATTTT

D gene: .
J gene: TRBJ1-1
clone size: .
V gene: TRBV7-8
CDR3 protein: CASSLKVGMMNTEAFF
CDR3 DNA: TGTGCCAGCAGCTTAAAGGTCGGGATGATGAACACTGAAGCTTTCTTT

D gene: TRBD1
J gene: TRBJ1-2
clone size: .
V gene: TRBV3-1/TRBV3-2
CDR3 protein: CASSQGQGNYGYTF
CDR3 DNA: TGTGCCAGCAGCCAGGGACAGGGGAACTATGGCTACACCTTC

D gene: .
J gene: TRBJ1-2
clone size: once
V gene: TRBV5-5
CDR3 protein: CASSFRGRANYGYTF
CDR3 DNA: TGTGCCAGCAGCTTCCGGGGGAGAGCTAACTATGGCTACACCTTC

D gene: TRBD2
J gene: TRBJ2-5
clone size: .
V gene: TRBV4-2
CDR3 protein: CASSQRLAGGQETQYF
CDR3 DNA: TGTGCCAGCAGCCAAAGACTAGCGGGGGGACAAGAGACCCAGTACTTC

D gene: .
J gene: TRBJ2-1
clone size: .
V gene: TRBV7-9
CDR3 protein: CASSLVSGNNEQFF
CDR3 DNA: TGTGCCAGCAGCTTAGTGTCAGGGAACAACGAGCAGTTCTTC

D gene: .
J gene: TRBJ2-2
clone size: .
V gene: TRBV11-2
CDR3 protein: CASSFTGRGTGELFF
CDR3 DNA: TGTGCCAGCAGCTTTACAGGGAGGGGCACCGGGGAGCTGTTTTTT

D gene: TRBD1
J gene: TRBJ1-6
clone size: once
V gene: TRBV10-1
CDR3 protein: CARIARDSNSPLHF
CDR3 DNA: TGCGCCAGGATTGCCCGGGACAGTAATTCACCCCTCCACTTT

D gene: .
J gene: TRBJ2-2
clone size: .
V gene: TRBV3-1/TRBV3-2
CDR3 protein: CASSRNHAGGVNTGELFF
CDR3 DNA: TGTGCCAGCAGCCGGAACCACGCTGGAGGTGTCAACACCGGGGAGCTGTTTTTT

D gene: .
J gene: TRBJ1-2
clone size: .
V gene: TRBV23-1
CDR3 protein: CASGRDCYGYTF
CDR3 DNA: TGCGCCAGCGGGCGGGACTGCTATGGCTACACCTTC

D gene: TRBD1
J gene: TRBJ1-2
clone size: .
V gene: TRBV19
CDR3 protein: CASSITGTGVRGYTF
CDR3 DNA: TGTGCCAGTAGTATAACCGGGACAGGGGTTCGCGGCTACACCTTC

D gene: .
J gene: TRBJ2-4
clone size: .
V gene: TRBV4-1
CDR3 protein: CASSQALGGDNIQYF
CDR3 DNA: TGCGCCAGCAGCCAAGCCCTGGGAGGTGACAACATTCAGTACTTC

D gene: TRBD1
J gene: TRBJ1-6
clone size: .
V gene: TRBV10-3
CDR3 protein: CAIKGGDRDNSPLHF
CDR3 DNA: TGTGCCATCAAAGGCGGGGACAGGGATAATTCACCCCTCCACTTT

D gene: .
J gene: TRBJ2-7
clone size: .
V gene: TRBV28
CDR3 protein: CASQLGGYEQYF
CDR3 DNA: TGTGCCAGTCAATTAGGGGGCTACGAGCAGTACTTC

D gene: .
J gene: TRBJ2-7
clone size: few
V gene: TRBV7-9
CDR3 protein: CASSSNYENYEQYF
CDR3 DNA: TGTGCCAGCAGCTCCAATTACGAGAACTACGAGCAGTACTTC

D gene: .
J gene: TRBJ2-7
clone size: few
V gene: TRBV30
CDR3 protein: CAWSDFFGQINYEQYF
CDR3 DNA: TGTGCCTGGAGTGATTTTTTCGGACAGATCAACTACGAGCAGTACTTC

D gene: .
J gene: TRBJ2-4
clone size: .
V gene: TRBV6-5
CDR3 protein: CASNQRGFGKNIQYF
CDR3 DNA: TGTGCCAGCAACCAACGGGGGTTTGGCAAAAACATTCAGTACTTC

D gene: .
J gene: TRBJ2-5
clone size: .
V gene: TRBV7-9
CDR3 protein: CASSKGTLPGQETQYF
CDR3 DNA: TGTGCCAGCAGCAAGGGGACACTGCCGGGGCAAGAGACCCAGTACTTC

D gene: .
J gene: TRBJ1-5
clone size: .
V gene: TRBV12-3/TRBV12-4
CDR3 protein: CASSPTHNQPQHF
CDR3 DNA: TGTGCCAGCAGTCCGACACACAATCAGCCCCAGCATTTT

D gene: .
J gene: TRBJ2-7
clone size: .
V gene: TRBV5-1
CDR3 protein: CASSLESSYEQYF
CDR3 DNA: TGCGCCAGCAGCTTGGAGAGCTCCTACGAGCAGTACTTC

D gene: .
J gene: TRBJ1-5
clone size: .
V gene: TRBV9
CDR3 protein: CASSVGAGKDQPQHF
CDR3 DNA: TGTGCCAGCAGCGTTGGGGCAGGGAAGGATCAGCCCCAGCATTTT

D gene: .
J gene: TRBJ1-2
clone size: .
V gene: TRBV28
CDR3 protein: CASSSGLPSNYGYTF
CDR3 DNA: TGTGCCAGCAGCTCAGGATTACCATCTAACTATGGCTACACCTTC

D gene: .
J gene: TRBJ2-7
clone size: few
V gene: TRBV11-2
CDR3 protein: CASSRSRSGPYEQYF
CDR3 DNA: TGTGCCAGCAGCCGTTCGAGAAGCGGTCCCTACGAGCAGTACTTC

D gene: .
J gene: TRBJ1-2
clone size: .
V gene: TRBV14
CDR3 protein: CASSQRESPNYGYTF
CDR3 DNA: TGTGCCAGCAGCCAAAGAGAATCTCCTAACTATGGCTACACCTTC

D gene: TRBD2
J gene: TRBJ2-7
clone size: .
V gene: TRBV6-5
CDR3 protein: CASRDPGLAVHEQYF
CDR3 DNA: TGTGCCAGCAGAGACCCGGGACTAGCTGTCCACGAGCAGTACTTC

D gene: .
J gene: TRBJ2-7
clone size: .
V gene: TRBV19
CDR3 protein: CASSILNSPYEQYF
CDR3 DNA: TGTGCCAGTAGTATCCTCAACAGCCCCTACGAGCAGTACTTC

D gene: TRBD1
J gene: TRBJ1-4
clone size: .
V gene: TRBV15
CDR3 protein: CATSVGTVEKLFF
CDR3 DNA: TGTGCCACCAGCGTGGGGACAGTCGAAAAACTGTTTTTT

D gene: .
J gene: TRBJ1-2
clone size: .
V gene: TRBV14
CDR3 protein: CASSEQGLGYGYTF
CDR3 DNA: TGTGCCAGCAGCGAGCAGGGGTTAGGCTATGGCTACACCTTC